This T cell receptor beta chain is drawn from a study of cytomegalovirus exposure and HLA in healthy donors. This CDR3 region has 18 residues. Germline CDR1 reads SGDLS; CDR2 reads YYNGEE. Trimming pared 2 bases from V and 0 bases from J, leaving 19 bases between. 13 Jbeta primers and 60 Vbeta primers were used for the PCR. Assay used: immunoSEQ multiplex PCR; TCRdb lists only in-frame clones, some missing. The sample records roughly 150,000 clones, approximately 80% being singletons. The receptor comes from a male donor in good health and CMV-seronegative. The sequenced material came from PBMCs. The chain has TRBV9 and TRBJ2-3; a possible D gene is TRBD1 (6 bases). CDR3 amino acids: CASSVLGADLSSTDTQYF. The CDR3, as DNA: TGTGCCAGCAGCGTGCTGGGGGCCGATTTATCTAGCACAGATACGCAGTATTTT.